A selection of T cell receptor beta chains follows, all from one sample in a study of T cells in Graves' hyperthyroidism and ophthalmopathy. TCRdb reprocessed the multiplex PCR reads with MiXCR, giving one entry per CDR3 protein. The table records 550,000 to 700,000 distinct CDR3 sequences, around 46% of them present only once. The sample taken for sequencing was peripheral blood or thyroid tissue (not recorded which). The receptors stem from an adult woman with Graves' disease, either hyperthyroidism or ophthalmopathy (not recorded which). The CDR3 runs from the conserved cysteine through the conserved F or W. The D gene is left open where the match is weak. Expanded clones are given a class, and other clones once, few, many or no size at all.

cdr3_aa cdr3_nt j_call clone_size v_call d_call
CSVIEGANSSLHF TGCAGCGTTATTGAGGGGGCGAATTCATCCCTCCACTTT TRBJ1-6 . TRBV29-1 TRBD1
CASSPSRGNQPRHF TGTGCCAGCAGCCCCAGTAGGGGGAATCAGCCCCGGCATTTT TRBJ1-5 . TRBV12-3/TRBV12-4 .
CASSTRLAGGYEQYF TGTGCCAGCAGCACAAGACTAGCGGGAGGATACGAGCAGTACTTC TRBJ2-7 many TRBV7-8 TRBD2
CASSQFNRPYEQYF TGTGCCAGCAGCCAGTTTAACCGCCCCTACGAGCAGTACTTC TRBJ2-7 many TRBV14 .
CASSPEAVYEQYF TGCGCCAGCAGCCCGGAGGCAGTTTACGAGCAGTACTTC TRBJ2-7 . TRBV5-1 .
CSVTRAWTGELFF TGCAGCGTCACCAGGGCGTGGACCGGGGAGCTGTTTTTT TRBJ2-2 few TRBV29-1 .
CASILSHRFIFAEAFF TGTGCCAGCATCCTGTCACATAGATTTATTTTCGCTGAAGCTTTCTTT TRBJ1-1 . TRBV10-3 .
CASSWVNRREQFF TGTGCCAGCAGTTGGGTGAACAGGCGTGAGCAGTTCTTC TRBJ2-1 . TRBV12-3/TRBV12-4 .
CATRQGGRNTEAFF TGTGCCACCAGACAAGGGGGAAGGAACACTGAAGCTTTCTTT TRBJ1-1 . TRBV24-1 .
CASSLEPRIYEQYF TGTGCCAGCAGCTTAGAGCCCAGAATTTACGAGCAGTACTTC TRBJ2-7 many TRBV11-2 .
CASSGDPTYEQYF TGTGCCAGCAGTGGGGATCCTACCTACGAGCAGTACTTC TRBJ2-7 few TRBV28 .
CASSLEGRGTEAFF TGCGCCAGCAGCTTGGAGGGCAGGGGGACTGAAGCTTTCTTT TRBJ1-1 . TRBV5-1 TRBD1
CSASTGPQETQYF TGCAGTGCGTCGACAGGGCCTCAAGAGACCCAGTACTTC TRBJ2-5 . TRBV20-1 TRBD1
CASSANSPGETQYF TGTGCCAGCAGTGCAAACAGTCCCGGAGAGACCCAGTACTTC TRBJ2-5 many TRBV2 .
CSAVPVGQGDYGYTF TGCAGCGCGGTCCCGGTTGGACAGGGCGACTATGGCTACACCTTC TRBJ1-2 . TRBV29-1 TRBD1
CASSASPADLEQYF TGTGCCAGCAGTGCTAGTCCGGCAGATCTCGAGCAGTACTTC TRBJ2-7 . TRBV7-9 .
CSGQRQGGETQYF TGCAGCGGACAGCGACAGGGAGGAGAGACCCAGTACTTC TRBJ2-5 few TRBV29-1 .
CATSSLGEGNEKLFF TGTGCCACCAGCTCTCTGGGGGAGGGAAACGAAAAACTGTTTTTT TRBJ1-4 . TRBV24-1 .
CASSYRSGGVGYETQYF TGTGCCAGCAGCTACCGTTCAGGGGGCGTTGGGTACGAGACCCAGTACTTC TRBJ2-5 . TRBV5-5 TRBD1
CASRHRDRNTIYF TGTGCCAGCAGGCACCGGGACAGAAACACCATATATTTT TRBJ1-3 once TRBV2 .
CAISEGGPGLAFYEQYF TGTGCCATCAGTGAGGGGGGGCCGGGACTAGCGTTCTACGAGCAGTACTTC TRBJ2-7 once TRBV10-3 TRBD2
CAIRRQGNTEAFF TGTGCCATCAGACGCCAGGGTAACACTGAAGCTTTCTTT TRBJ1-1 . TRBV10-3 .
CASSQGGQFNQPQHF TGTGCCAGCAGCCAAGGGGGCCAGTTCAATCAGCCCCAGCATTTT TRBJ1-5 many TRBV7-9 TRBD1
CAISESSVRANEDEQYF TGTGCCATCAGTGAGTCTAGCGTCCGGGCAAACGAGGACGAGCAGTACTTC TRBJ2-7 . TRBV10-3 .
CSLVSGANYGYTF TGCAGCTTGGTGTCCGGGGCTAACTATGGCTACACCTTC TRBJ1-2 . TRBV29-1 .
CASSPPAGAHYGYTF TGTGCCAGCTCACCACCCGCAGGGGCACACTATGGCTACACCTTC TRBJ1-2 few TRBV18 .
CAISESIGRGESQETQYF TGTGCCATCAGTGAGTCGATAGGACGAGGGGAGAGTCAAGAGACCCAGTACTTC TRBJ2-5 many TRBV10-3 .
CSARGSSDGYTF TGCAGTGCTAGGGGGTCCTCGGATGGCTACACCTTC TRBJ1-2 . TRBV20-1 .
CASSERSLAGTGELFF TGTGCCAGCAGCGAGAGGTCACTAGCGGGAACCGGGGAGCTGTTTTTT TRBJ2-2 . TRBV9 TRBD2
CASSLATGQGNTKAFF TGTGCCAGCAGTTTGGCAACGGGACAGGGAAACACTAAAGCTTTCTTT TRBJ1-1 . TRBV2 TRBD1
CASSLEKSYTF TGTGCCAGCAGCTTAGAAAAAAGCTACACCTTC TRBJ1-2 few TRBV7-9 .
CSAPSSGSGANVLTF TGCAGTGCTCCATCTAGCGGATCTGGGGCCAACGTCCTGACTTTC TRBJ2-6 many TRBV20-1 TRBD2
CASSKGLAGVEAFF TGTGCCAGCAGCAAGGGACTAGCGGGGGTTGAAGCTTTCTTT TRBJ1-1 . TRBV7-9 .
CAIGNSPLHF TGTGCCATCGGTAATTCACCCCTCCACTTT TRBJ1-6 many TRBV10-3 .
CASSQERRDQPQHF TGCGCCAGCAGCCAAGAACGAAGGGATCAGCCCCAGCATTTT TRBJ1-5 many TRBV4-1 .
CASSLPRGGKLFF TGCGCCAGCAGCTTGCCGAGAGGGGGGAAACTGTTTTTT TRBJ1-4 . TRBV5-1 .
CASLAGGPVETQYF TGTGCTAGCCTAGCGGGAGGCCCCGTGGAGACCCAGTACTTC TRBJ2-5 . TRBV2 TRBD2
CASSWDRVGFTIYF TGTGCCAGCAGCTGGGACAGGGTGGGATTCACCATATATTTT TRBJ1-3 many TRBV7-2 TRBD1
CAISEGGDYGYTF TGTGCCATCAGTGAAGGAGGGGACTATGGCTACACCTTC TRBJ1-2 many TRBV10-3 .
CASRPGTGVRVNEKLFF TGTGCCAGCAGACCCGGGACAGGGGTTCGCGTTAATGAAAAACTGTTTTTT TRBJ1-4 many TRBV12-3/TRBV12-4 TRBD1